One sample yielded the 21 T cell receptor beta chains listed below, sequenced in a study of shared clonotypes between healthy human individuals. Measured with immunoSEQ multiplex PCR; TCRdb has only the in-frame clones, and not every one. Here the sample spans a few million clones, approximately 93% being singletons. Sample: naive CD4+ T cells from PBMCs. Subset here: CD45RA+ positively selected. Source of these receptors: a man younger than 30 in good health. Some clones in this sample may be carry-over from other donors' samples.

The chain is built from TRBV5-1 and TRBJ2-7; 8 nucleotides line up with TRBD1. The CDR3 sequence is 15 residues long. The V segment lost 4 bases and the J segment 2 bases; nucleotides outside the gene matches: 8. Germline CDR1 is SGHRS and CDR2 is YFSETQ. The CDR3, as DNA: TGCGCCAGCAGCGCAGGGGGCCCGCTGACCTACGAGCAGTACTTC. Translating it yields CASSAGGPLTYEQYF.

This chain connects TRBV7-2 to TRBJ1-2; D not resolved. CDR1 is SGHTA and CDR2 is FQGNSA in the germline V gene. V lost 3 bases and J 2 bases, leaving 10 bases between the germline ends. The CDR3 runs 14 residues. CDR3 amino acids: CASSFSTLNYGYTF. The CDR3 coding sequence is TGTGCCAGCAGCTTCTCGACTCTGAACTATGGCTACACCTTC.

The chain recombines TRBV5-1 with TRBJ2-3; 15 bases match TRBD2. V lost 7 bases, J lost 4 bases, and 13 bases stayed unmatched. Germline loops: CDR1 SGHRS, CDR2 YFSETQ. The CDR3 consists of 18 residues. The CDR3 region is CASRGLAGGPSVADTQYF. The CDR3 coding sequence is TGCGCCAGCCGCGGACTAGCGGGAGGGCCGTCCGTTGCAGATACGCAGTATTTT.

J is TRBJ1-1 and V is TRBV6-5; no clear D gene. Per germline, CDR1 MNHEY and CDR2 SVGAGI. Between the trimmed V and J ends, which lost 0 bases and 8 bases, there was a span of 10 bases. CDR3 length equals 13 residues. The CDR3 region is CASSYSRTQEAFF. CDR3 DNA sequence: TGTGCCAGCAGTTACTCCCGGACCCAAGAAGCTTTCTTT.

This chain connects TRBV6-5 to TRBJ2-2; D is perhaps TRBD1 (5 bases). Germline V gene sequence: CDR1 MNHEY, CDR2 SVGAGI. V lost 4 bases and J lost 0, with 9 bases in between. CDR3 length equals 15 residues. In DNA, the CDR3 is TGTGCCAGCAGTTTCAGACAGTCGAACACCGGGGAGCTGTTTTTT. This encodes CASSFRQSNTGELFF.

The chain is built from TRBV7-3 and TRBJ2-1; 8 bases align to TRBD2. The CDR3 has 15 amino acids. Germline V CDR1 and CDR2: SGHTA, FQGTGA. V dropped 5 bases and J dropped 3; count of bases not matched to a gene: 6. CDR3: CASSIGLAVYNEQFF. CDR3 DNA: TGTGCCAGCAGCATCGGACTAGCAGTCTACAATGAGCAGTTCTTC.

This clone was observed a single time. The CDR3 is CASSLLGSALTGELFF. CDR3 coding DNA: TGTGCCAGCAGCCTGCTCGGCAGCGCCTTGACCGGGGAGCTGTTTTTT. The chain uses TRBV7-2 and TRBJ2-2, with D uncertain. Germline V gene sequence: CDR1 SGHTA, CDR2 FQGNSA. CDR3 length: 16 amino acids. Deletions cut 5 bases from V and 5 bases from J, with 18 bases between.

V is TRBV27 and J is TRBJ2-7; D possibly matches TRBD1 or TRBD2 (5 bases each). Between the trimmed V and J ends, which lost 3 bases and 2 bases, there was a span of 14 bases. The CDR3 is 15 residues long. Germline V gene lookup returns CDR1 MNHEY and CDR2 SMNVEV (reference sequence). This CDR3 is CASSLRWDGTYEQYF. CDR3 nucleotides: TGTGCCAGCAGTTTGAGGTGGGACGGGACCTACGAGCAGTACTTC.

This clone was detected once. The J gene is TRBJ2-7, the V gene TRBV6-1, with 9 bases identical to TRBD1. The germline V gene encodes CDR1 MNHNS and CDR2 SASEGT. V was pared by 5 bases and J by 3 bases, with 8 bases of the junction left unmatched. This CDR3 is 15 amino acids long. The CDR3 bases are TGTGCCAGCAGTAGCCGGGACAGGGTCGTCTACGAGCAGTACTTC. Translated: CASSSRDRVVYEQYF.

This sequence joins TRBV5-1 and TRBJ2-1, with a tentative D call TRBD2 (6 bases). The CDR3 covers 14 residues. V was cut by 4 bases and J by 7 bases, with 15 bases left in between. Germline lookup yields CDR1 SGHRS and CDR2 YFSETQ. CDR3 protein: CASSPPGVGNEQFF. The CDR3 DNA sequence: TGCGCCAGCAGCCCCCCGGGAGTAGGAAATGAGCAGTTCTTC.

On this clone: The same CDR3 arises from other DNA sequences in this sample as well. The gene calls are TRBV5-1 and TRBJ1-2, with 8 bases that match TRBD1. The CDR3 covers 14 residues. V was pared by 0 bases and J by 2 bases, with 0 bases of the junction left unmatched. The germline V gene encodes CDR1 SGHRS and CDR2 YFSETQ. The CDR3: CASSLGTGNYGYTF. DNA for the CDR3: TGCGCCAGCAGCTTGGGGACAGGGAACTATGGCTACACCTTC.

This sequence joins TRBV25-1 and TRBJ2-5; D gene uncertain. V lost 7 bases to trimming and J lost 5 bases, with 11 bases between them. The germline CDR1 and CDR2 sequences are MGHDK and SYGVNS. The CDR3 length is 12 residues. As DNA, the CDR3 is TGTGCCAGCAAAGGCGACCGGGAGACCCAGTACTTC. This gives the protein CASKGDRETQYF.

V and J are TRBV7-9 and TRBJ1-2, with D uncertain. The ends were cut back, 5 bases at V and 2 bases at J, with 9 bases in the middle. The CDR3 extends over 13 amino acids. CDR1 is SEHNR, CDR2 FQNEAQ, per germline (reference sequence). The CDR3 nucleotides are TGTGCCAGCAGCCCCCCAGAAAACTATGGCTACACCTTC. Translating it yields CASSPPENYGYTF.

This sequence joins TRBV5-1 and TRBJ2-1, with a weak D call TRBD1 (5 bases). V lost 0 bases to trimming and J lost 6 bases, with 16 bases between them. The CDR3 extends over 16 amino acids. Germline V gene data show CDR1 as SGHRS and CDR2 as YFSETQ. CDR3 protein: CASSLVGQGLGNEQFF. DNA for the CDR3: TGCGCCAGCAGCTTGGTAGGGCAGGGTCTGGGCAATGAGCAGTTCTTC.

With respect to this clone: The same CDR3 is also encoded by other DNA sequences in this sample. The V and J genes are TRBV5-4 and TRBJ1-5; D remains ambiguous. Between the trimmed V and J ends, which lost 0 bases and 3 bases, there was a span of 1 base. Germline loops: CDR1 SGHNT, CDR2 YYREEE (reference sequence). This CDR3 region has 12 residues. CDR3 sequence (DNA): TGTGCCAGCAGCTTGGACAATCAGCCCCAGCATTTT. It encodes CASSLDNQPQHF. Full variable domain (rest looked up from reference TRBV5-4 and TRBJ1-5): ETGVTQSPTHLIKTRGQQVTLRCSSQSGHNTVSWYQQALGQGPQFIFQYYREEENGRGNFPPRFSGLQFPNYSSELNVNALELDDSALYLCASSLDNQPQHFGDGTRLSIL.

The CDR3 protein is CASSSRSGIGELFF. The CDR3 DNA reads TGTGCCAGCAGCTCCCGATCCGGGATAGGGGAGCTGTTTTTT. The chain recombines TRBV7-2 with TRBJ2-2, with a possible D match to TRBD2 (5 bases). CDR1 and CDR2 (germline): SGHTA, FQGNSA. Trimming left V 4 bases short and J 8 bases short, with 14 bases between. The CDR3 is 14 amino acids.

The chain has TRBV28 and TRBJ2-3; D is unclear. Per the germline V gene, CDR1 is MDHEN and CDR2 is SYDVKM. This CDR3 is 16 amino acids long. Trimming left V 5 bases short and J 2 bases short, with 17 bases between. Here the CDR3 reads CASSGRSAANTDTQYF. As DNA, the CDR3 is TGTGCCAGCAGTGGCCGGTCAGCAGCCAACACAGATACGCAGTATTTT.

The J gene is TRBJ2-1, the V gene TRBV5-1; 13 bases are a match to TRBD2. Trimming removed 4 bases from V and 6 bases from J; junction bases left unmatched: 4. Germline CDR1 and CDR2: SGHRS and YFSETQ. The CDR3 runs to 15 residues. CDR3 bases: TGCGCCAGCAGCGTCGGACTAGCGGGAGTCAATGAGCAGTTCTTC. Translation gives CASSVGLAGVNEQFF.

The chain joins TRBV5-1 to TRBJ1-1; TRBD1 is a possible D gene (5 bases). CDR1 and CDR2 (germline): SGHRS, YFSETQ. V lost 0 bases and J 3 bases, leaving 12 bases between the germline ends. The CDR3 covers 15 residues. The CDR3 coding sequence is TGCGCCAGCAGCTTGGCTATTCTGGGGGACACTGAAGCTTTCTTT. Residues: CASSLAILGDTEAFF.

A single count supports this clone. J is TRBJ2-7 and V is TRBV7-2; no reliable D call. Trimming took off 2 bases at V and 7 bases at J, with 9 bases between the two ends. The CDR3 extends over 12 amino acids. Germline CDR1 reads SGHTA; CDR2 reads FQGNSA. The CDR3 spells CASSLSPREQYF. DNA for the CDR3: TGTGCCAGCAGCTTATCACCAAGGGAGCAGTACTTC.

This chain's CDR3 is CASSLGSGLGTDTQYF. CDR3 DNA: TGTGCCAGCAGCTTAGGTAGCGGGTTAGGCACAGATACGCAGTATTTT. The V and J genes are TRBV7-2 and TRBJ2-3, with 7 positions matching TRBD2. The germline V gene encodes CDR1 SGHTA and CDR2 FQGNSA. The CDR3 is 16 amino acids. The ends lost 1 base at V and 1 base at J; junction bases unmatched: 5.